Listed below are T cell receptor beta chains from one sample, sequenced in a study of lymphopenia after photon versus proton radiotherapy. The repertoire was sequenced with immunoSEQ multiplex PCR; TCRdb's copy has only in-frame clones and lacks some. The sample lists 160,000 or so clones, approximately 90% occurring once. The specimen was peripheral blood, collected from a patient treated with photon-based radiotherapy. These TCRs come from a man aged 50-60 years with gastric cancer. CDR3s include the opening cysteine and the closing phenylalanine or tryptophan. Not every row has a clone size; where given, it reads once, few, many or a size class.

. | TRBV27 | CASSLTPGWVTGELFF
. | TRBV14 | CASSGRDSMNTEAFF
. | TRBV19 | CASSISGTINTEAFF
. | TRBV7-8 | CASSFGSTSRDTQYF
. | TRBV7-2 | CASRLRSNPLSSYNEQFF
once | TRBV5-6 | CASSSGLAGNRYDGQYF
. | TRBV7-9 | CASAKWGQTGELFF
. | TRBV6-1 | CASSDRGLPSYEQYF
. | TRBV6-4 | CASRSDISNQPQHF
. | TRBV18 | CASSPGRNQPQHF
. | TRBV4-2 | CASSQGDWGDRNEQFF
. | TRBV30 | CAWSVTDSKYGYTF
. | TRBV25-1 | CASSFAGLSYEQYF
. | TRBV6-1 | CASSERTIGTGAGYEQYF
. | TRBV5-4 | CASSPREVYYGYTF
. | TRBV7-2 | CASSPMVGTDTQYF
. | TRBV29-1 | CSVEDRGQPQHF
. | TRBV7-2 | CASSLGSGSESDTQYF
once | TRBV5-1 | CASSPLRQGGNTEAFF
. | TRBV19 | CASSIDQQGGQPQHF